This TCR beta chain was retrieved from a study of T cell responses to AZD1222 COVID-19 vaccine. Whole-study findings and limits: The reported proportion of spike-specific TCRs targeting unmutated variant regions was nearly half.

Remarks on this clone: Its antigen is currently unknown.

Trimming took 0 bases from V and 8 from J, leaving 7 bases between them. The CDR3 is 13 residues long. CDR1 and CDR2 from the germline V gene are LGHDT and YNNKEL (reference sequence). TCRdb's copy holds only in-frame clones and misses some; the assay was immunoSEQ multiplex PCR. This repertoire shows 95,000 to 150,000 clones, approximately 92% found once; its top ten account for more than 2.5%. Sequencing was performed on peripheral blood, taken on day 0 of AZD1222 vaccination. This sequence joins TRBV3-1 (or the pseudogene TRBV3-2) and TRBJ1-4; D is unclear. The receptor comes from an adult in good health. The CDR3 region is CASSQDKQEKLFF. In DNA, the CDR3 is TGTGCCAGCAGCCAAGACAAACAAGAAAAACTGTTTTTT.